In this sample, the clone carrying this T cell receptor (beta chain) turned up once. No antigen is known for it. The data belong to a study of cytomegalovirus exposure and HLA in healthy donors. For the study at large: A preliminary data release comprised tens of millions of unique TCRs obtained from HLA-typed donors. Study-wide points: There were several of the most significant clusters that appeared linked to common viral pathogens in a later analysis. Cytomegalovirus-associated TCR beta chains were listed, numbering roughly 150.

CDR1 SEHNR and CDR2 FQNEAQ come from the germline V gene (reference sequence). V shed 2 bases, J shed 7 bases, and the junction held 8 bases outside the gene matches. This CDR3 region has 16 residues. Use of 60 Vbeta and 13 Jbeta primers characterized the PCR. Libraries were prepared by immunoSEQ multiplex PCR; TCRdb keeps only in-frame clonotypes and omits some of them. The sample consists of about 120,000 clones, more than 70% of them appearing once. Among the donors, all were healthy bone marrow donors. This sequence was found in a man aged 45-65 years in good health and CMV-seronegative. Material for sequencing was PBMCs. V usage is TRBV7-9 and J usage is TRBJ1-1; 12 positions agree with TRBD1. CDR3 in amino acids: CASSLRAGTGGREAFF. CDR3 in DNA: TGTGCCAGCAGCTTAAGGGCCGGGACAGGGGGCCGTGAAGCTTTCTTT.